Below, 9 T cell receptor beta chains from the same sample are listed, as sequenced in a study of blood T cell repertoires in COVID-19. Generated by immunoSEQ multiplex PCR, the TCRdb table keeps only in-frame clones and is missing some. The sample holds around 95,000 clones, about nine tenths seen once. Sequencing was performed on peripheral blood. These receptors originate from a man aged 50 to 60 with acute or convalescent COVID-19.

V and J are TRBV6-5 and TRBJ1-5; D call uncertain. Germline V gene sequence: CDR1 MNHEY, CDR2 SVGAGI. The CDR3 length is 14 residues. V was shortened by 7 bases and J by 6 bases, with 16 bases between the two germline ends. The CDR3 nucleotides read TGTGCCAGCACGGCGCTTTTAGCGGCTCAGCCCCAGCATTTT. This gives the protein CASTALLAAQPQHF.

The rearrangement joins TRBV3-1 (or the pseudogene TRBV3-2) to TRBJ2-2; 12 positions agree with TRBD2. Germline V gives CDR1 LGHDT, CDR2 YNNKEL (reference sequence). The CDR3 loop spans 17 amino acids. The trim removed 0 bases at V and 3 bases at J, leaving 2 bases unmatched. CDR3 residues: CASSQELAGGYTGELFF. DNA of the CDR3: TGTGCCAGCAGCCAAGAACTAGCGGGGGGCTACACCGGGGAGCTGTTTTTT.

The chain employs TRBV18 and TRBJ2-7, with D perhaps TRBD2 (6 bases). The CDR3 is 13 residues long. Trimming removed 2 bases from V and 1 base from J, with 6 bases in between. The germline CDR1 and CDR2 sequences are KGHSH and LQKENI. The CDR3 DNA reads TGTGCCAGCTCACCAGGACTATCCTACGAGCAGTACTTC. Translation: CASSPGLSYEQYF.

V usage is TRBV27 and J usage is TRBJ1-1; 8 positions agree with TRBD1. Germline CDR1 and CDR2: MNHEY and SMNVEV (reference sequence). Germline trimming cut 5 bases from V and 1 base from J; bases unmatched to any gene: 9. The CDR3 totals 16 residues. CDR3 sequence (DNA): TGTGCCAGCAGTATCAGGGGGCGCTTATCGAACACTGAAGCTTTCTTT. Protein sequence: CASSIRGRLSNTEAFF.

In its sample, this clone was seen once. This chain connects TRBV10-2 to TRBJ2-7, with a tentative D call TRBD2 (6 bases). V lost 7 bases and J lost 2, with 15 bases in between. Germline V CDR1 and CDR2: WSHSY, SAAADI. CDR3 size: 14 residues. CDR3 amino acids: CASTRLGATYEQYF. The CDR3 region has the DNA TGCGCCAGCACCCGACTAGGGGCCACCTACGAGCAGTACTTC.

This clone was seen only once. The chain joins TRBV6-2 or TRBV6-3 to TRBJ1-5; TRBD1 agrees at 10 bases. CDR1 and CDR2 from the germline V gene are MNHEY and SVGEGT. The trim removed 2 bases at V and 1 base at J, leaving 2 bases unmatched. The CDR3 runs to 16 residues. In DNA, the CDR3 is TGTGCCAGCAGTTACGGACAGGGGGGCAGCAATCAGCCCCAGCATTTT. Protein: CASSYGQGGSNQPQHF.

This clone was seen once. The chain links TRBV19 to TRBJ2-1, with TRBD2 matching 10 bases. Germline V gene lookup returns CDR1 LNHDA and CDR2 SQIVND (reference sequence). V gave up 3 bases and J gave up 1 base; unmatched junction bases: 3. The CDR3 contains 16 residues. The CDR3, as DNA: TGTGCCAGTAGTATCGGGACTAGCGCGTCCTACAATGAGCAGTTCTTC. It encodes CASSIGTSASYNEQFF. Combining the CDR3 with reference TRBV19 and TRBJ2-1 gives the whole variable domain DGGITQSPKYLFRKEGQNVTLSCEQNLNHDAMYWYRQDPGQGLRLIYYSQIVNDFQKGDIAEGYSVSREKKESFPLTVTSAQKNPTAFYLCASSIGTSASYNEQFFGPGTRLTVL.

The chain is built from TRBV5-5 and TRBJ2-1; D is unclear. Between the trimmed V and J ends, which lost 2 bases and 7 bases, there was a span of 4 bases. CDR1 SGHKS and CDR2 YYEKEE come from the germline V gene (reference sequence). The CDR3 runs 11 residues. The CDR3: CASSFRNEQFF. CDR3 sequence (DNA): TGTGCCAGCAGCTTCCGGAATGAGCAGTTCTTC.

The chain joins TRBV7-9 to TRBJ2-5; a possible D gene is TRBD1 (5 bases). Germline V lookup: CDR1 SEHNR, CDR2 FQNEAQ (reference sequence). Trimming left V 6 bases short and J 1 base short, with 18 bases between. CDR3 length equals 16 residues. As DNA, the CDR3 is TGTGCCAGCAGTATAGCAGGATTAGGGGCCCAAGAGACCCAGTACTTC. Translating it yields CASSIAGLGAQETQYF.